These 32 T cell receptor beta chains came from one sample sequenced in a study of circulating CD8 cells and anti-PD-1 response in melanoma. Sorting of live CD3+CD8+TCRalphabeta+ cells by PD-1 and/or TIGIT gave four subsets. Each library started from roughly 15 ng of total RNA using the QIAseq Immune Repertoire TCR panel. TCRdb ran MiXCR on the reads and lists one entry per CDR3 protein. The table has approximately 370 distinct CDR3 sequences, over 5% seen once. This material consisted of CD8+ T cells from PBMCs, taken at baseline or after one month of anti-PD-1 therapy (not recorded which). The receptor set was obtained from a human donor with melanoma.

This clonotype ranks as large (0.1 to 1%). The V call is TRBV25-1, the J call TRBJ2-1; D not resolved. With 3 bases removed from V and 5 bases from J, the gap between germline ends came to 11 bases. CDR1 is MGHDK, CDR2 SYGVNS, per germline. CDR3 size: 14 residues. This CDR3 reads CASSDAGSNNEQFF. DNA of the CDR3: TGTGCCAGCAGTGACGCCGGGTCGAACAATGAGCAGTTCTTC.

The chain carries TRBV9 and TRBJ2-2; D gene uncertain. Germline V gene sequence: CDR1 SGDLS, CDR2 YYNGEE. Trimming pared 1 base from V and 4 bases from J, leaving 5 bases between. CDR3 length: 13 amino acids. The CDR3 region is CASSVRTTGELFF. The CDR3 region has the DNA TGTGCCAGCAGCGTACGGACCACCGGGGAGCTGTTTTTT.

This clonotype is labeled medium-sized. The CDR3 does not close with the conserved phenylalanine or tryptophan, likely indicating a read error. J is TRBJ2-1 and V is TRBV14; a possible D gene is TRBD1 (6 bases). The germline V gene encodes CDR1 SGHDN and CDR2 FVKESK. The V gene lost 4 bases and the J gene lost 1 base, with 8 bases spanning the gap. The CDR3 consists of 14 residues. Here the CDR3 DNA reads TGTGCCAGCAGCCGACAGGTTTCCTACAATGAGCAGTTCGTC. The encoded protein is CASSRQVSYNEQFV.

Turning to this clonotype: A much larger clone lies a single base off, so this may be a read error. The chain links TRBV5-5 to TRBJ2-3; D is unclear. This CDR3 spans 12 amino acids. Germline-derived CDR1 and CDR2 are SGHKS and YYEKEE (reference sequence). V lost 4 bases, J lost 5 bases, and 8 bases lay in between. CDR3 DNA: TGTGCCAGCAGCCTGGGCCTAGATACGCAGTATTTT. Translation: CASSLGLDTQYF.

This clonotype is labeled hyperexpanded. The rearrangement joins TRBV27 to TRBJ2-7; 8 nucleotides match TRBD2. The germline gives CDR1 MNHEY, CDR2 SMNVEV (reference sequence). The V and J ends lost 5 bases and 4 bases, in that order; junction bases with no gene match: 7. This CDR3 region has 14 residues. CDR3 DNA sequence: TGTGCCAGCAGTCTAAGCGGGGGCCTGTACGAGCAGTACTTC. Translated, it gives CASSLSGGLYEQYF.

This clonotype is labeled large. The V and J genes are TRBV6-6 and TRBJ2-3; TRBD1 matches at 8 bases. V gave up 2 bases and J gave up 6 bases; unmatched junction bases: 4. The CDR3 runs to 14 residues. CDR1 and CDR2 from the germline V gene are MNHNY and SVGAGI (reference sequence). The CDR3 DNA reads as TGTGCCAGCAGTTACGTGCAGGGGGCGGATACGCAGTATTTT. It yields the protein CASSYVQGADTQYF.

In its sample, this clonotype ranks as large. The rearrangement links TRBV12-3 or TRBV12-4 to TRBJ2-3; no clear D gene. Trimming left V 2 bases short and J 0 bases short, with 24 bases between. The CDR3 has 20 residues. The CDR3: CASSLRLLAERASSTDTQYF. As DNA, the CDR3 is TGTGCCAGCAGTTTAAGGTTGCTGGCTGAACGGGCCTCTAGCACAGATACGCAGTATTTT.

In this sample, this clonotype is large. The V and J genes are TRBV19 and TRBJ1-5; D not resolved. Trimming shortened V by 6 bases and J by 0 bases, and 6 bases separated the two germline ends. The CDR3 runs 13 residues. Per germline, CDR1 LNHDA and CDR2 SQIVND (reference sequence). CDR3 nucleotides: TGTGCCAGTAGCCTTAATAGCAATCAGCCCCAGCATTTT. This gives the protein CASSLNSNQPQHF.

Sample share makes this clonotype large. The chain employs TRBV28 and TRBJ1-1; D is unclear. Trimming removed 4 bases at V and 5 bases at J, with 14 bases between. This CDR3 comprises 14 residues. Germline-derived CDR1 and CDR2 are MDHEN and SYDVKM. The CDR3 bases are TGTGCCAGCAGTTCCGGAAGTCGTCCAACTGAAGCTTTCTTT. This gives the protein CASSSGSRPTEAFF.

Judged by abundance, this clonotype is large (0.1 to 1%). This chain joins TRBV12-3 or TRBV12-4 and TRBJ2-5; D is unresolved. Trimming cost V 4 bases and J 7 bases, with 10 bases left between them. This CDR3 contains 12 residues. CDR3 sequence reads: CASSSGSGTQYF. In DNA, the CDR3 is TGTGCCAGCAGTTCTGGATCAGGGACCCAGTACTTC.

This chain uses TRBV20-1 with TRBJ2-2; 15 bases match TRBD2. V lost 0 bases and J lost 0; bases outside the gene matches: 5. CDR1 is DFQATT, CDR2 SNEGSKA, per germline (reference sequence). CDR3 length: 19 amino acids. The CDR3 DNA reads TGCAGTGCTAGAGATCGGGGACTAGCGGGAGGCGCGAACACCGGGGAGCTGTTTTTT. It encodes CSARDRGLAGGANTGELFF.

This clonotype is large within its sample. The chain employs TRBV24-1 and TRBJ2-1; perhaps TRBD2 as D (6 bases). CDR3 length: 13 residues. Germline assignment: CDR1 KGHDR and CDR2 SFDVKD. Between the trimmed V and J ends, which lost 9 bases and 4 bases, there was a span of 12 bases. The DNA for the CDR3 is TGTGCCACCTCGGGGGATTATTACAATGAGCAGTTCTTC. Protein product: CATSGDYYNEQFF.

In its sample, this clonotype ranks as large. This chain uses TRBV7-3 with TRBJ2-1; TRBD1 aligns across 8 bases. The ends lost 3 bases at V and 6 bases at J; junction bases unmatched: 7. Germline CDR1 SGHTA, CDR2 FQGTGA. The CDR3 spans 15 residues. CDR3: CASSFGTGLSNEQFF. CDR3 bases: TGTGCCAGCAGCTTCGGGACAGGCCTTTCCAATGAGCAGTTCTTC.

In its sample, this clonotype is large. In DNA form, the CDR3 reads TGTGCCAGCAGTTTATTGAACAGGGTGGTTAGTAATCAGCCCCAGCATTTT. Residues: CASSLLNRVVSNQPQHF. This sequence joins TRBV28 and TRBJ1-5; perhaps TRBD1 as D (6 bases). The CDR3 covers 17 residues. V lost 1 base to trimming and J lost 4 bases, with 17 bases between them. From germline, CDR1 is MDHEN and CDR2 SYDVKM. The full variable domain, its missing parts supplied by reference TRBV28 and TRBJ1-5, is DVKVTQSSRYLVKRTGEKVFLECVQDMDHENMFWYRQDPGLGLRLIYFSYDVKMKEKGDIPEGYSVSREKKERFSLILESASTNQTSMYLCASSLLNRVVSNQPQHFGDGTRLSIL.

By frequency in the sample, this clonotype is large. This rearrangement joins TRBV6-6 to TRBJ1-2; no clear D gene. Germline lookup yields CDR1 MNHNY and CDR2 SVGAGI (reference sequence). The CDR3 extends over 11 amino acids. V lost 0 bases, J lost 7 bases, and 3 bases lay in between. The CDR3 spells CASSYSIGYTF. CDR3 DNA sequence: TGTGCCAGCAGTTACTCGATTGGCTACACCTTC.

By share, this clonotype counts as large. The V and J genes are TRBV23-1 and TRBJ2-5; a weak D match, TRBD1 (5 bases). TRBV23-1 is labeled an ORF, and its function is uncertain. The CDR3 loop spans 16 amino acids. With 4 bases removed from V and 2 bases from J, the gap between germline ends came to 17 bases. The CDR3 DNA is TGCGCCAGCAGTCTAAGGGAAACAGGACCTCAAGAGACCCAGTACTTC. This gives the protein CASSLRETGPQETQYF.

As for this clonotype: The CDR3 end shows no conserved phenylalanine or tryptophan, and so a read error is likely. V is TRBV7-2 and J is TRBJ2-7; D not certain. The V gene lost 6 bases and the J gene lost 3 bases, with 6 bases spanning the gap. Germline-derived CDR1 and CDR2 are SGHTA and FQGNSA. The CDR3 is 11 amino acids. CDR3 DNA sequence: TGTGCCAGCAGGTCCGGCTACGAGCAGTACCTC. Translated, it gives CASRSGYEQYL.

This clonotype was counted only a few times. The CDR3 coding sequence is TGTGCCAGCAGCTTATCCGGTAACCCCAATAATTCACCCCTCCACTTT. Translated: CASSLSGNPNNSPLHF. This chain links TRBV5-5 with TRBJ1-6; no clear D. Germline V CDR1 and CDR2: SGHKS, YYEKEE (reference sequence). Trimming took 2 bases from V and 5 from J, leaving 14 bases between them. This CDR3 has 16 residues.

This clonotype rates as large (0.1 to 1%). The chain carries TRBV4-1 and TRBJ2-7, with 11 bases matching TRBD1. Unmatched junction bases numbered 7, after V lost 6 bases and J lost 0 bases. Per the germline V gene, CDR1 is MGHRA and CDR2 is YSYEKL. CDR3 length: 16 amino acids. CDR3 sequence reads: CASRQLGTGGSYEQYF. The CDR3 coding sequence is TGCGCCAGCAGACAACTCGGGACAGGGGGCTCCTACGAGCAGTACTTC.

By proportion, this clonotype is large. The CDR3: CASSLYTGELFF. For the CDR3, the DNA is TGTGCCAGCAGTTTGTACACCGGGGAGCTGTTTTTT. The genes are TRBV27 and TRBJ2-2; no firm D call. Trimming pared 3 bases from V and 3 bases from J, leaving 2 bases between. CDR3 length: 12 residues. The germline V gene encodes CDR1 MNHEY and CDR2 SMNVEV (reference sequence).

This clonotype qualifies as hyperexpanded. This chain joins TRBV27 and TRBJ2-5, with a weak D call TRBD2 (7 bases). The germline gives CDR1 MNHEY, CDR2 SMNVEV (reference sequence). Trimming took 8 bases from V and 3 from J, leaving 16 bases between them. This CDR3 is built from 14 residues. The CDR3 nucleotides are TGTGCCAGCGGGGGGGCTTTCACGGAAGAGACCCAGTACTTC. Encoded protein: CASGGAFTEETQYF.

In its sample, this clonotype ranks as large. This chain joins TRBV29-1 and TRBJ2-3; D is uncertain. This CDR3 region has 10 residues. V lost 8 bases and J lost 0, with 3 bases in between. Germline V gene sequence: CDR1 SQVTM, CDR2 ANQGSEA. The CDR3 region has the DNA TGCAGCATGAGCACAGATACGCAGTATTTT. Its protein product is CSMSTDTQYF.

In this sample, this clonotype is large. V is TRBV5-4 and J is TRBJ2-7, with 8 bases aligning to TRBD1. Trimming at V came to 4 bases and at J to 6 bases, leaving 9 bases not matched to a gene. From germline, CDR1 is SGHNT and CDR2 YYREEE (reference sequence). There are 14 residues in the CDR3. The CDR3: CASSPIGQGSEQYF. Written as DNA, the CDR3 is TGTGCCAGCAGCCCGATCGGACAGGGCAGCGAGCAGTACTTC.

This clonotype is labeled as large. The chain carries TRBV15 and TRBJ2-7, with D perhaps matching TRBD2 (5 bases). Per germline, CDR1 LNHNV and CDR2 YYDKDF (reference sequence). The V and J ends lost 2 bases and 1 base respectively, with 12 bases between them. The CDR3 covers 15 residues. Here the CDR3 DNA reads TGTGCCACCAGCAGACAGGCGGACTCTTCCTACGAGCAGTACTTC. Amino acid sequence: CATSRQADSSYEQYF.

This clonotype is labeled large (0.1 to 1%). CDR3 coding DNA: TGTGCCAGCAGCCCTCGACAGGGGTGGTACGAGCAGTACTTC. It encodes CASSPRQGWYEQYF. The V gene is TRBV7-2, the J gene TRBJ2-7; 8 bases fit TRBD1. V shed 5 bases, J shed 4 bases, and the junction held 7 bases outside the gene matches. Germline CDR1 and CDR2: SGHTA and FQGNSA. CDR3 length: 14 residues. Full variable domain (remainder filled in from reference TRBV7-2 and TRBJ2-7): GAGVSQSPSNKVTEKGKDVELRCDPISGHTALYWYRQSLGQGLEFLIYFQGNSAPDKSGLPSDRFSAERTGGSVSTLTIQRTQQEDSAVYLCASSPRQGWYEQYFGPGTRLTVT.

This clonotype is medium-sized by share. The chain combines TRBV2 with TRBJ1-5; a weak D match, TRBD1 (6 bases). Between the trimmed V and J ends, which lost 4 bases and 6 bases, there was a span of 10 bases. CDR3 length: 13 amino acids. Per the germline V gene, CDR1 is SNHLY and CDR2 is FYNNEI. In DNA form, the CDR3 reads TGTGCCAGCAGTGTCAAGGGGGGTCAGCCCCAGCATTTT. Protein sequence: CASSVKGGQPQHF.

Within the sample, this clonotype is large. The chain combines TRBV2 with TRBJ2-1; 10 positions match TRBD2. Losses at the gene ends were 1 base for V and 14 bases for J; bases not matched to a gene: 2. The germline gives CDR1 SNHLY, CDR2 FYNNEI. This CDR3 region has 12 residues. CDR3 in DNA: TGTGCCAGCAGTGAAGTGGGGACTAGCGAGTTCTTC. Protein sequence: CASSEVGTSEFF. Full variable domain (rest looked up from reference TRBV2 and TRBJ2-1): EPEVTQTPSHQVTQMGQEVILRCVPISNHLYFYWYRQILGQKVEFLVSFYNNEISEKSEIFDDQFSVERPDGSNFTLKIRSTKLEDSAMYFCASSEVGTSEFFGPGTRLTVL.

Relative to its sample, this clonotype is medium-sized (0.01 to 0.1%). V and J are TRBV29-1 and TRBJ2-2; TRBD2 might be the D (5 bases). CDR1 is SQVTM, CDR2 ANQGSEA, per germline. The CDR3 runs to 14 residues. Trimming shortened V by 5 bases and J by 0 bases, and 10 bases separated the two germline ends. The CDR3 bases are TGCAGCGTTACCGGAGGCGCGAACACCGGGGAGCTGTTTTTT. Residues: CSVTGGANTGELFF.

By frequency in the sample, this clonotype is large (0.1 to 1%). The chain employs TRBV29-1 and TRBJ2-2; weak D call: TRBD1 (6 bases). CDR3 length: 15 amino acids. Germline values: CDR1 SQVTM, CDR2 ANQGSEA. The ends were cut back, 0 bases at V and 4 bases at J, with 12 bases in the middle. The CDR3 nucleotides read TGCAGCGTTGAAGACGGTGGGGGCGTCACCGGGGAGCTGTTTTTT. Translated, it gives CSVEDGGGVTGELFF.

This clonotype is labeled large. This rearrangement joins TRBV29-1 to TRBJ2-7, with D possibly being TRBD2 (5 bases). The V gene lost 7 bases and the J gene lost 1 base, with 20 bases spanning the gap. The V gene's germline CDR1 is SQVTM and CDR2 ANQGSEA. This CDR3 has 15 amino acids. CDR3 residues: CSAFGEGVKSYEQYF. As DNA, the CDR3 is TGCAGCGCCTTCGGGGAAGGAGTCAAGTCCTACGAGCAGTACTTC.

This clonotype counts as large. For the CDR3, the DNA is TGTGCCAGCAGACCTGGGACAGAAGAGACCCAGTACTTC. Translating gives CASRPGTEETQYF. The V call is TRBV5-4, the J call TRBJ2-5; 7 bases align to TRBD1. The CDR3 is made up of 13 amino acids. Trimming cost V 5 bases and J 3 bases; bases outside gene matches: 4. From germline, CDR1 is SGHNT and CDR2 YYREEE (reference sequence).

In this sample, this clonotype is large (0.1 to 1%). The CDR3 DNA reads as TGTGCCAGCAGCCCCCCTTTGGACACCGGGGAGCTGTTTTTT. This codes for CASSPPLDTGELFF. The chain carries TRBV28 and TRBJ2-2; no definite D call. In germline, CDR1 is MDHEN, CDR2 SYDVKM. The CDR3 covers 14 residues. V was shortened by 6 bases and J by 3 bases, with 11 bases between the two germline ends.